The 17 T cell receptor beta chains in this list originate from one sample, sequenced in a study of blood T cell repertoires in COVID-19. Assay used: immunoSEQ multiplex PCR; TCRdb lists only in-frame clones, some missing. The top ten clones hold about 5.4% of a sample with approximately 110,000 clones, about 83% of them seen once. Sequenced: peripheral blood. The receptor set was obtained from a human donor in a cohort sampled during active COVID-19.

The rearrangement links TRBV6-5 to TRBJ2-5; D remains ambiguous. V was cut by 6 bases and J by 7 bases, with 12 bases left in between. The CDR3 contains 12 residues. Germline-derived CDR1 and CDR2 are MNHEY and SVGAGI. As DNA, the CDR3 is TGTGCCAGCAGGGCGGAGATTTCGACCCAGTACTTC. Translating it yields CASRAEISTQYF.

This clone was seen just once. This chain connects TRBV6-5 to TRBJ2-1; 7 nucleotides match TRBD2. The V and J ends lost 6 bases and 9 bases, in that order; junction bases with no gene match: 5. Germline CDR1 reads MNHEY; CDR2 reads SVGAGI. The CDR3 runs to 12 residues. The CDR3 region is CASSKRDFEQFF. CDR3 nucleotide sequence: TGTGCCAGCAGCAAGCGGGATTTTGAGCAGTTCTTC.

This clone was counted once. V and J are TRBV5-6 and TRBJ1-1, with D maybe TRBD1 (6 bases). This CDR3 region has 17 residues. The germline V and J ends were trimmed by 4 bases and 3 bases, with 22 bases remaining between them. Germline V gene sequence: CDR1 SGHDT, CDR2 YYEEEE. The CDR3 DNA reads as TGTGCCAGCAGCCCCGAATTGAGGACAGAGACTTACACTGAAGCTTTCTTT. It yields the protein CASSPELRTETYTEAFF.

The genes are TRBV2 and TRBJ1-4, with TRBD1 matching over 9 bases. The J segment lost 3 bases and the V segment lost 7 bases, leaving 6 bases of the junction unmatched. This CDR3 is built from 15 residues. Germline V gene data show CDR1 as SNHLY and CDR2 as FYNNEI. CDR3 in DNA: TGTGCCAGCACGGGACAGGGTCACCCTAATGAAAAACTGTTTTTT. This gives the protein CASTGQGHPNEKLFF.

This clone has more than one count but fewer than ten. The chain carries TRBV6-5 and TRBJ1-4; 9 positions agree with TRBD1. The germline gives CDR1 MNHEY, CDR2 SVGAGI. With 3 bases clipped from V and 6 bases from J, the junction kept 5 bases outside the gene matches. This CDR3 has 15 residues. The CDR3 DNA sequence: TGTGCCAGCAGTTATAGGGGACAGGGTGATGAAAAACTGTTTTTT. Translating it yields CASSYRGQGDEKLFF.

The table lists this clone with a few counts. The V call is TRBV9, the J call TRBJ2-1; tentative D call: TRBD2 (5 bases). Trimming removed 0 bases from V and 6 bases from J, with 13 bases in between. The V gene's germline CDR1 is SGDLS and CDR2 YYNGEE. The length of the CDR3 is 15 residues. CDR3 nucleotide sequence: TGTGCCAGCAGCGTAGTAGCGTCTAATTTCAATGAGCAGTTCTTC. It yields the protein CASSVVASNFNEQFF.

The CDR3 coding sequence is TGTGCCAGCAGTCTACAGGGCGGTCAGCCCCAGCATTTT. It encodes CASSLQGGQPQHF. The chain recombines TRBV2 with TRBJ1-5; possibly TRBD1 for D (6 bases). CDR1 is SNHLY and CDR2 is FYNNEI in the germline V gene. This CDR3 is built from 13 residues. Trimming left V 5 bases short and J 6 bases short, with 11 bases between.

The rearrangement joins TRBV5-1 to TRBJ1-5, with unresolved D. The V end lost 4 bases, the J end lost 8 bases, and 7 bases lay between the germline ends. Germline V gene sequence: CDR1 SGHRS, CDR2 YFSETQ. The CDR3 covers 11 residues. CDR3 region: CASSLGEPQHF. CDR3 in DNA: TGCGCCAGCAGCCTGGGAGAGCCCCAGCATTTT.

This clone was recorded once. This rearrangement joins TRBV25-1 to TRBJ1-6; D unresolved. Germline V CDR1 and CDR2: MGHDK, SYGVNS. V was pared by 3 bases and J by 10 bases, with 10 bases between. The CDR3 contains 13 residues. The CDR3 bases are TGTGCCAGCAGTGATTTTTTCGGGTCACCCCTCCACTTT. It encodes CASSDFFGSPLHF.

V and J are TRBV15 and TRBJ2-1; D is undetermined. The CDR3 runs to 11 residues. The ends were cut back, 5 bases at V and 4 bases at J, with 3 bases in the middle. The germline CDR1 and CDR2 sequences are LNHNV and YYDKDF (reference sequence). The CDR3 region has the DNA TGTGCCACCAGCTCGTACAATGAGCAGTTCTTC. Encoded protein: CATSSYNEQFF.

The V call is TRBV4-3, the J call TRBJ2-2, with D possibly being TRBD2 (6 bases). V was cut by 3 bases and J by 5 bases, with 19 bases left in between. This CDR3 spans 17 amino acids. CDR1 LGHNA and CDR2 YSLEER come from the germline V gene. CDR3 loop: CASSQDVGTLETGELFF. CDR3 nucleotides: TGCGCCAGCAGCCAGGATGTCGGGACTCTTGAGACCGGGGAGCTGTTTTTT.

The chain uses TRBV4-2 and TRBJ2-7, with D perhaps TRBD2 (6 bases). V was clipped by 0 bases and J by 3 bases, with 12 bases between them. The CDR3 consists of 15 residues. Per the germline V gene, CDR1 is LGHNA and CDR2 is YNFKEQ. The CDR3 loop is CASSQEWGVGYEQYF. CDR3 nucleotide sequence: TGTGCCAGCAGCCAAGAGTGGGGGGTTGGCTACGAGCAGTACTTC.

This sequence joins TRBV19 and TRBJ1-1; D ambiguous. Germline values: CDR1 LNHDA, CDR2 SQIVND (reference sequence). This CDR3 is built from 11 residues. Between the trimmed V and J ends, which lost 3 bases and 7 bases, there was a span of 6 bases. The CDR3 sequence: CASSIRYEAFF. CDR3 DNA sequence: TGTGCCAGTAGTATCAGGTATGAAGCTTTCTTT.

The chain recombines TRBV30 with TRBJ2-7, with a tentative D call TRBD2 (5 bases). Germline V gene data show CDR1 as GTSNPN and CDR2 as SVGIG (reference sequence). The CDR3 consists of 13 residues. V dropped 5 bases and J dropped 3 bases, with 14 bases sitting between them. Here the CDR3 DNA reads TGTGCCTGGGCCCCTAGCAGAGTCTACGAGCAGTACTTC. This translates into CAWAPSRVYEQYF.

DNA of the CDR3: TGTGCCAGCAGCCTATCCTCCTCTGGAAACACCATATATTTT. Protein sequence: CASSLSSSGNTIYF. V and J are TRBV7-9 and TRBJ1-3; D unresolved. The V gene lost 5 bases and the J gene lost 0 bases, with 8 bases spanning the gap. This CDR3 has 14 residues. Germline CDR1 reads SEHNR; CDR2 reads FQNEAQ (reference sequence).

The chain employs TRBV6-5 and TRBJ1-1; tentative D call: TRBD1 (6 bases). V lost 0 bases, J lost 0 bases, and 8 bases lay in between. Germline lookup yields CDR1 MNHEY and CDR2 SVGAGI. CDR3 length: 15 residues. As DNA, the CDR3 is TGTGCCAGCAGTTACTCACAGGGTCTGAACACTGAAGCTTTCTTT. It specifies CASSYSQGLNTEAFF.

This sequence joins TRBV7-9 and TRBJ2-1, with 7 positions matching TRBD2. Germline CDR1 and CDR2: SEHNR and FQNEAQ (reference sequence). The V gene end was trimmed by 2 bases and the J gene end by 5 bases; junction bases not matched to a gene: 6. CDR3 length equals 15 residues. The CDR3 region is CASSLLLALNNEQFF. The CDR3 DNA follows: TGTGCCAGCAGCTTACTACTAGCGTTGAACAATGAGCAGTTCTTC.